This record concerns one T cell receptor (beta chain) sequence. Its target antigen remains unknown. Per-base qualities were not stored, and no clone one base away is much larger. Via the germline V gene, CDR1 is MGHDK and CDR2 SYGVNS. Relative to germline, V is missing 2 bases and J is missing 4 bases, with 8 bases of the junction outside any gene match. The CDR3, from cysteine to phenylalanine, totals 15 residues. Just CDR3 DNA is preserved here, 45 bases in frame from base 1. This sample is drawn from a study of blood T cell repertoires in COVID-19 (dated by TCRdb to the early 2020s). Study-level background: The collaborator samples originated in the United States, Italy and Spain and spanned the acute and convalescent phases of COVID-19. The prospective study material was composed of cDNA or gDNA derived from T cells, B-cell-depleted T cells, or PBMCs. The dataset comprised deeply sampled blood TCRbeta repertoires from subjects exposed to, actively infected with, or recovered from COVID-19. The repertoires were released in a freely available public database meant as a resource for research on the immune response to SARS-CoV-2. The samples were drawn from the first 160 participants of the ongoing ImmuneRACE study and from about 1,200 subjects provided by 6 global collaborators. Nearly every sample came with metadata listing a de-identified subject ID, COVID-19 status, age in years and sex. Where available, HLA class I and class II types were taken from metadata supplied by the sample provider and were not determined by assay-based typing.

Overall study results and their limits: How much clinical and demographic metadata was included differed by source and by participant, and the metadata was provided uncurated.

At one collaborating source in Seattle, patients were enrolled during active infection and were followed longitudinally through the course of disease. Collaborating institutions collected whole blood in K2EDTA tubes following their own protocols. For TCRbeta analysis, collaborators shipped samples as frozen whole blood, isolated PBMCs, or DNA extracted from either of those sample types. TCRbeta CDR3 regions were amplified from genomic DNA using the immunoSEQ Assay, a bias-controlled multiplex PCR. The original pipeline was this. Nucleated cell counts per sample were estimated from amplification of reference gene primers within the assay. To quantify the absolute abundance of each unique TCRbeta CDR3 rearrangement, sequence reads were collapsed and filtered. Productive Simpson clonality was computed per sample as the square root of Simpson's diversity index over productive rearrangements. The immuneACCESS repertoire file appears here via TCRdb, limited to in-frame rearrangements. These files lack a portion of the clones; in checked studies, under half of the deficit traces to unresolved V genes, and the cause of the others is not known. D and trimming come from the DNA, and the V and J calls and clone size come from that table. This sample has 130,000 or so clones in its table, and about 87% of those were observed once. Approximately 2.5% of the sample is in the top ten clones.

The source of this sequence is a human donor with COVID-19, enrolled during active disease. The donor label of this sample is uncertain. The chain joins TRBV25-1 to TRBJ2-7; the junction holds 7 bases that match TRBD1. The specimen sequenced was peripheral blood. CDR3 region: CASSERGLDRYEQYF. The DNA reads as follows: TGTGCCAGCAGTGAAAGGGGGCTGGATCGATACGAGCAGTACTTC.